A single sample is the source of the 15 T cell receptor beta chains below, sequenced in a study of identical twins. TCRdb ran MiXCR on the 5' RACE reads and lists one entry per CDR3 protein. The repertoire includes about 920,000 distinct CDR3 sequences, about 12% of them detected once, and around 1.5% sits in the top ten. These data were also reused for a study on yellow fever vaccine responses in identical twins.

Material: PBMCs. The receptors stem from a woman younger than 30 in good health.

The chain carries TRBV20-1 and TRBJ1-1; TRBD1 is a possible D gene (6 bases). The germline CDR1 and CDR2 sequences are DFQATT and SNEGSKA (reference sequence). V was cut by 4 bases and J by 1 base, with 10 bases left in between. This CDR3 is 13 amino acids long. CDR3 sequence: CSATQDRNTEAFF. CDR3 nucleotide sequence: TGCAGTGCTACCCAGGACAGGAACACTGAAGCTTTCTTT.

In its sample, this clonotype was seen a few times. The V call is TRBV20-1, the J call TRBJ1-1; possible D gene TRBD1, 5 bases. Per the germline V gene, CDR1 is DFQATT and CDR2 is SNEGSKA (reference sequence). V dropped 6 bases and J dropped 10 bases, with 21 bases sitting between them. The CDR3 length is 13 residues. The CDR3 DNA is TGCAGTGCGATGAAGCGGGACGGTCTTGGAGCTTTCTTT. Its protein product is CSAMKRDGLGAFF.

This clonotype was found a few times. The V gene is TRBV27, the J gene TRBJ1-4; weak D call: TRBD1 (6 bases). The CDR3 has 14 amino acids. V lost 6 bases to trimming and J lost 2 bases, with 10 bases between them. CDR1 and CDR2 (germline): MNHEY, SMNVEV (reference sequence). Here the CDR3 DNA reads TGTGCCAGCAGCAACAGGGTCACTAATGAAAAACTGTTTTTT. As protein: CASSNRVTNEKLFF.

This clonotype has more than one count but fewer than ten. This chain joins TRBV28 and TRBJ1-1, with D possibly matching TRBD1 (5 bases). Germline V lookup: CDR1 MDHEN, CDR2 SYDVKM. The CDR3 extends over 14 amino acids. Trimming removed 4 bases at V and 6 bases at J, with 15 bases between. CDR3 nucleotides: TGTGCCAGCAGTTGGGACGCGGGACTAGCTGAAGCTTTCTTT. It translates to CASSWDAGLAEAFF.

The V gene is TRBV20-1, the J gene TRBJ1-1; maybe TRBD1 (6 bases). This CDR3 region has 15 residues. V lost 1 base to trimming and J lost 0 bases, with 12 bases between them. CDR1 is DFQATT, CDR2 SNEGSKA, per germline (reference sequence). This chain's CDR3 is CSARGTGGLNTEAFF. The DNA of the CDR3 is TGCAGTGCTAGAGGGACCGGGGGCCTGAACACTGAAGCTTTCTTT.

This clonotype occurred many times. The V call is TRBV5-1, the J call TRBJ2-7, with D hard to call. Per the germline V gene, CDR1 is SGHRS and CDR2 is YFSETQ. CDR3 length: 12 amino acids. V was pared by 1 base and J by 3 bases, with 5 bases between. The CDR3 region has the DNA TGCGCCAGCAGCTTGAGTTTCTACGAGCAGTACTTC. This encodes CASSLSFYEQYF.

This clonotype was observed a handful of times. This chain joins TRBV6-5 and TRBJ2-5; TRBD1 aligns across 7 bases. The germline gives CDR1 MNHEY, CDR2 SVGAGI. The CDR3 totals 15 residues. Trimming removed 2 bases from V and 5 bases from J; junction bases left unmatched: 8. CDR3 loop: CASSYPGQSGETQYF. The CDR3 coding sequence is TGTGCCAGCAGTTACCCGGGACAGTCGGGGGAGACCCAGTACTTC.

This clonotype was detected ten times or more. The CDR3 protein is CASSQVRGVYGYTF. CDR3 nucleotides: TGTGCCAGCAGCCAAGTTCGGGGGGTCTATGGCTACACCTTC. V gene TRBV14 combines with J gene TRBJ1-2; TRBD1 might be the D (5 bases). Trimming took 1 base from V and 4 from J, leaving 10 bases between them. Germline CDR1 and CDR2: SGHDN and FVKESK. This CDR3 has 14 residues.

This rearrangement joins TRBV12-3 or TRBV12-4 to TRBJ2-7; 8 bases fit TRBD1. There are 12 residues in the CDR3. The J segment lost 7 bases and the V segment lost 5 bases, leaving 4 bases of the junction unmatched. In DNA, the CDR3 is TGTGCCAGCAGTCAGGGGGCTGGGGAGCAGTACGTC. Residues: CASSQGAGEQYV.

This clonotype appeared a few times. The chain uses TRBV6-6 and TRBJ1-1; a possible D gene is TRBD1 (5 bases). This CDR3 has 13 residues. Trimming cost V 7 bases and J 1 base, with 10 bases left between them. Germline V CDR1 and CDR2: MNHNY, SVGAGI (reference sequence). The CDR3 spells CASIKDRNTEAFF. CDR3 in DNA: TGTGCCAGCATTAAAGACAGGAACACTGAAGCTTTCTTT.

The rearrangement joins TRBV12-3 or TRBV12-4 to TRBJ2-7; D is perhaps TRBD1 (6 bases). The V and J ends lost 4 bases and 0 bases respectively, with 13 bases between them. This CDR3 spans 15 amino acids. For the CDR3, the DNA is TGTGCCAGCAGTTATACAGGGTCGGGCTCCTACGAGCAGTACTTC. It specifies CASSYTGSGSYEQYF.

This clonotype occurred a few times. The V and J genes are TRBV15 and TRBJ2-7; possibly TRBD1 for D (6 bases). From germline, CDR1 is LNHNV and CDR2 YYDKDF (reference sequence). With 3 bases removed from V and 7 bases from J, the gap between germline ends came to 19 bases. CDR3 length equals 15 residues. CDR3 nucleotide sequence: TGTGCCACCAGCAGCCATAGTGGGGATAGGGGGGAGCAGTACTTC. Its translation: CATSSHSGDRGEQYF.

The chain couples TRBV4-1 to TRBJ2-5, with 12 bases lining up with TRBD2. V shed 4 bases and J 1 base; nucleotides not matched to a gene: 13. The CDR3 is 19 residues long. CDR1 and CDR2 (germline): MGHRA, YSYEKL. Here the CDR3 DNA reads TGCGCCAGCAGCCGAATAAGGGCTAGCGGGAGGGCCCGCCAAGAGACCCAGTACTTC. It is translated as CASSRIRASGRARQETQYF.

This clonotype was recorded only once. V gene TRBV5-6 combines with J gene TRBJ2-2, with D perhaps matching TRBD1 (5 bases). Germline CDR1 SGHDT, CDR2 YYEEEE. The CDR3 spans 14 residues. V shed 1 base and J shed 4 bases, with 8 bases lying between them. CDR3 in amino acids: CASSLLTATGELFF. The CDR3, as DNA: TGTGCCAGCAGCTTGCTGACAGCCACCGGGGAGCTGTTTTTT.

This clonotype was found many times. V and J are TRBV5-1 and TRBJ2-1, with D tentatively TRBD2 (5 bases). Germline V gene lookup returns CDR1 SGHRS and CDR2 YFSETQ. V lost 0 bases and J lost 3, with 13 bases in between. The CDR3 is made up of 16 amino acids. CDR3 sequence reads: CASSLGSVIRYNEQFF. The CDR3 DNA sequence: TGCGCCAGCAGCTTGGGTAGCGTAATACGCTACAATGAGCAGTTCTTC.